These 27 T cell receptor beta chains originate from one sample sequenced in a study of T cell responses to AZD1222 COVID-19 vaccine. Libraries were prepared by immunoSEQ multiplex PCR; TCRdb keeps only in-frame clonotypes and omits some of them. This sample has 100,000 to 150,000 clones, with over 90% found just once. The input for sequencing was peripheral blood, taken on day 0 of AZD1222 vaccination. The receptors here all came from an adult in good health.

The rearrangement links TRBV19 to TRBJ1-1; D is possibly TRBD1 (6 bases). The CDR3 totals 15 residues. The V gene lost 7 bases and the J gene lost 1 base, with 16 bases spanning the gap. Germline V CDR1 and CDR2: LNHDA, SQIVND (reference sequence). CDR3 protein: CASTTGRGPNTEAFF. In nucleotides, the CDR3 is TGTGCCAGTACCACCGGCCGGGGGCCGAACACTGAAGCTTTCTTT.

Only one count was recorded for this clone. The chain couples TRBV25-1 to TRBJ1-6; no firm D call. Germline V gene data show CDR1 as MGHDK and CDR2 as SYGVNS. The CDR3 sequence is 14 residues long. Trimming removed 3 bases at V and 6 bases at J, with 9 bases between. CDR3 in amino acids: CASSDTTSNSPLHF. As DNA, the CDR3 is TGTGCCAGCAGTGATACTACCTCTAATTCACCCCTCCACTTT. Full variable domain (outside the CDR3, taken from reference TRBV25-1 and TRBJ1-6): EADIYQTPRYLVIGTGKKITLECSQTMGHDKMYWYQQDPGMELHLIHYSYGVNSTEKGDLSSESTVSRIRTEHFPLTLESARPSHTSQYLCASSDTTSNSPLHFGNGTRLTVT.

The chain links TRBV20-1 to TRBJ1-4, with D unclear. CDR3 length equals 10 residues. The germline gives CDR1 DFQATT, CDR2 SNEGSKA (reference sequence). V lost 7 bases and J 6 bases, leaving 6 bases between the germline ends. The chain's CDR3 is CSVKDEKLFF. The CDR3 coding sequence is TGCAGTGTGAAGGATGAAAAACTGTTTTTT.

The rearrangement links TRBV9 to TRBJ2-1, with 11 nucleotides matching TRBD2. V shed 5 bases, J shed 8 bases, and the junction held 15 bases outside the gene matches. Per the germline V gene, CDR1 is SGDLS and CDR2 is YYNGEE. The CDR3 spans 17 residues. The CDR3 DNA reads as TGTGCCAGCAGTTCTAGACTAGCGGGGCAATTATTCGATGAGCAGTTCTTC. Translated, it gives CASSSRLAGQLFDEQFF.

The J gene is TRBJ1-1, the V gene TRBV2; TRBD1 aligns across 8 bases. CDR3 length: 14 amino acids. With V trimmed by 10 bases and J by 0 bases, 7 bases remained unmatched. Germline V lookup: CDR1 SNHLY, CDR2 FYNNEI. For the CDR3, the DNA is TGTGCCACAGGACAGGGTTGGATGAACACTGAAGCTTTCTTT. Amino acid sequence: CATGQGWMNTEAFF.

The chain recombines TRBV25-1 with TRBJ1-1, with D perhaps TRBD1 (6 bases). Germline loops: CDR1 MGHDK, CDR2 SYGVNS. V lost 3 bases and J lost 5, with 13 bases in between. The CDR3 is 14 amino acids. This chain's CDR3 is CASSDVGGGTEAFF. DNA of the CDR3: TGTGCCAGCAGTGACGTGGGGGGCGGGACTGAAGCTTTCTTT.

The chain carries TRBV19 and TRBJ1-4; D gene uncertain. The CDR3 has 16 amino acids. V was shortened by 3 bases and J by 4 bases, with 15 bases between the two germline ends. Per the germline V gene, CDR1 is LNHDA and CDR2 is SQIVND (reference sequence). The CDR3 spells CASSIWQDLFNEKLFF. The CDR3 bases are TGTGCCAGTAGTATTTGGCAGGACCTTTTTAATGAAAAACTGTTTTTT.

The rearrangement uses TRBV27 and TRBJ2-4; the D gene is possibly TRBD1 (5 bases). This CDR3 is 13 amino acids long. V was trimmed by 10 bases and J by 2 bases, leaving 12 bases between them. Germline V CDR1 and CDR2: MNHEY, SMNVEV (reference sequence). This chain's CDR3 is CATEDRPKNIQYF. The CDR3 DNA sequence: TGTGCCACCGAAGACAGACCCAAAAACATTCAGTACTTC.

This clone was seen once. The rearrangement links TRBV7-9 to TRBJ1-3; TRBD1 matches at 7 bases. This CDR3 comprises 16 residues. Germline values: CDR1 SEHNR, CDR2 FQNEAQ (reference sequence). With V trimmed by 5 bases and J by 2 bases, 9 bases remained unmatched. The CDR3 bases are TGTGCCAGCAGCCCCCCGACAGGGAGCCCTGGAAACACCATATATTTT. Translating gives CASSPPTGSPGNTIYF. Filled out from reference TRBV7-9 and TRBJ1-3, the complete variable domain reads DTGVSQNPRHKITKRGQNVTFRCDPISEHNRLYWYRQTLGQGPEFLTYFQNEAQLEKSRLLSDRFSAERPKGSFSTLEIQRTEQGDSAMYLCASSPPTGSPGNTIYFGEGSWLTVV.

DNA of the CDR3: TGTGCCAGCAGCTCCCCGTCCAGGACAGGGGGCAGGAATGGCTACACCTTC. Encoded protein: CASSSPSRTGGRNGYTF. J is TRBJ1-2 and V is TRBV7-8; TRBD1 agrees at 11 bases. Germline V gene lookup returns CDR1 SGHVS and CDR2 FQNEAQ. J lost 6 bases, V lost 4 bases, and 13 bases had no gene match. The CDR3 runs 17 residues.

This sequence joins TRBV7-8 and TRBJ2-5; 7 nucleotides match TRBD2. CDR3 length: 15 amino acids. Germline assignment: CDR1 SGHVS and CDR2 FQNEAQ. V gave up 4 bases and J gave up 5 bases; unmatched junction bases: 10. The CDR3 nucleotides read TGTGCCAGCAGCTCCCTTAGGGATAGCGGGGAGACCCAGTACTTC. It yields the protein CASSSLRDSGETQYF.

The chain joins TRBV7-9 to TRBJ1-2, with D possibly TRBD1 on 6 matching bases. The CDR3 runs to 17 residues. Between the trimmed V and J ends, which lost 7 bases and 3 bases, there was a span of 24 bases. Germline loops: CDR1 SEHNR, CDR2 FQNEAQ (reference sequence). The CDR3 DNA reads TGTGCCAGCACTCGAACCGGGACAAGTGTTGGGCACTATGGCTACACCTTC. Translation gives CASTRTGTSVGHYGYTF. Full variable domain (rest looked up from reference TRBV7-9 and TRBJ1-2): DTGVSQNPRHKITKRGQNVTFRCDPISEHNRLYWYRQTLGQGPEFLTYFQNEAQLEKSRLLSDRFSAERPKGSFSTLEIQRTEQGDSAMYLCASTRTGTSVGHYGYTFGSGTRLTVV.

V gene TRBV5-1 combines with J gene TRBJ1-1, with D possibly being TRBD1 (6 bases). V lost 2 bases to trimming and J lost 3 bases, with 11 bases between them. The CDR3 is made up of 14 amino acids. Germline CDR1 and CDR2: SGHRS and YFSETQ. Here the CDR3 reads CASSLWTDYTEAFF. The CDR3, as DNA: TGCGCCAGCAGCTTATGGACAGATTACACTGAAGCTTTCTTT.

This chain uses TRBV5-1 with TRBJ2-3, with D perhaps matching TRBD1 or TRBD2 (5 bases each). The germline V and J ends were trimmed by 7 bases and 2 bases, with 11 bases remaining between them. This CDR3 contains 13 residues. Germline CDR1 reads SGHRS; CDR2 reads YFSETQ. CDR3 sequence: CASQRGVTDTQYF. DNA for the CDR3: TGCGCCAGCCAGAGAGGGGTCACAGATACGCAGTATTTT.

The gene calls are TRBV11-2 and TRBJ2-1; 7 positions match TRBD1. With V trimmed by 5 bases and J by 9 bases, 13 bases remained unmatched. The CDR3 totals 15 residues. CDR1 SGHAT and CDR2 FQNNGV come from the germline V gene. The CDR3 spells CASSLLSTGVGEQFF. CDR3 DNA sequence: TGTGCCAGCAGCCTACTCAGCACAGGGGTGGGTGAGCAGTTCTTC.

The V and J genes are TRBV9 and TRBJ2-3; 10 positions match TRBD2. Germline V gene sequence: CDR1 SGDLS, CDR2 YYNGEE. This CDR3 contains 16 residues. V lost 4 bases and J lost 1; bases outside the gene matches: 6. The CDR3 loop reads CASSPWTSGRTDTQYF. In DNA form, the CDR3 reads TGTGCCAGCAGCCCTTGGACTAGCGGACGCACAGATACGCAGTATTTT. The entire variable domain, with the rest obtained from reference TRBV9 and TRBJ2-3, is as follows: DSGVTQTPKHLITATGQRVTLRCSPRSGDLSVYWYQQSLDQGLQFLIQYYNGEERAKGNILERFSAQQFPDLHSELNLSSLELGDSALYFCASSPWTSGRTDTQYFGPGTRLTVL.

J is TRBJ2-5 and V is TRBV13, with D possibly TRBD1 on 6 matching bases. The germline V gene encodes CDR1 PRHDT and CDR2 FYEKMQ (reference sequence). The CDR3 totals 13 residues. V gave up 1 base and J gave up 9 bases, with 12 bases separating them. The CDR3 loop is CASSLASPGAQYF. Written as DNA, the CDR3 is TGTGCCAGCAGCTTAGCTAGCCCAGGGGCCCAGTACTTC.

The rearrangement links TRBV6-5 to TRBJ1-2; no clear D gene. The CDR3 runs to 14 residues. Germline assignment: CDR1 MNHEY and CDR2 SVGAGI. Trimming took 0 bases from V and 8 from J, leaving 13 bases between them. The CDR3 sequence: CASSYSSRASGYTF. The CDR3 region has the DNA TGTGCCAGCAGTTACTCTAGCCGGGCGTCGGGCTACACCTTC.

The chain is built from TRBV7-3 and TRBJ1-6; D is ambiguous. The germline gives CDR1 SGHTA, CDR2 FQGTGA. Trimming removed 0 bases from V and 7 bases from J, with 10 bases in between. The CDR3 has 15 residues. Here the CDR3 reads CASSLTGNHNSPLHF. The CDR3 DNA follows: TGTGCCAGCAGCTTAACAGGGAATCACAATTCACCCCTCCACTTT.

The chain is built from TRBV2 and TRBJ1-4; 12 bases agree with TRBD1. The CDR3 has 19 amino acids. The junction had 18 bases not matched to a gene; V was cut back by 6 bases and J by 7 bases. Germline values: CDR1 SNHLY, CDR2 FYNNEI. In DNA, the CDR3 is TGTGCCAGCAGGAACTCCGGGACAGGGGGCTTTAATAGCGGTGAAAAACTGTTTTTT. Protein sequence: CASRNSGTGGFNSGEKLFF.

The chain carries TRBV6-5 and TRBJ1-2, with D tentatively TRBD1 (6 bases). The CDR3 consists of 12 residues. V was trimmed by 8 bases and J by 8 bases, leaving 15 bases between them. Germline CDR1 is MNHEY and CDR2 is SVGAGI. The DNA for the CDR3 is TGTGCCAGCCGGACAGACGCAGGGGGCTACACCTTC. Its protein product is CASRTDAGGYTF.

This clone has a single count. The CDR3 loop reads CASSLAGGPRNEQFF. CDR3 nucleotides: TGTGCCAGCAGCCTAGCGGGGGGGCCGCGTAATGAGCAGTTCTTC. The J gene is TRBJ2-1, the V gene TRBV6-5; TRBD2 agrees at 12 bases. J gave up 7 bases and V 6 bases, and 7 bases lay outside the gene matches. The germline V gene has CDR1 MNHEY and CDR2 SVGAGI. This CDR3 contains 15 residues.

This chain uses TRBV29-1 with TRBJ2-7; no definite D call. The V end was cut by 4 bases, the J end by 3 bases, with 10 bases between. Per germline, CDR1 SQVTM and CDR2 ANQGSEA. CDR3 length: 12 amino acids. The CDR3 region is CSVGKPDYEQYF. The CDR3 bases are TGCAGCGTTGGTAAACCGGACTACGAGCAGTACTTC.

The chain couples TRBV28 to TRBJ2-2; D may correspond to TRBD1 or TRBD2 (6 bases each). With 6 bases removed from V and 7 bases from J, the gap between germline ends came to 21 bases. Germline V lookup: CDR1 MDHEN, CDR2 SYDVKM. The CDR3 is 16 amino acids. The CDR3 region is CASSAPSRGQDGELFF. Here the CDR3 DNA reads TGTGCCAGCAGCGCACCCTCTCGGGGGCAGGACGGGGAGCTGTTTTTT.

Written as DNA, the CDR3 is TGTGCCAGCAGCTCACAGGTTTACCAAGAGACCCAGTACTTC. This codes for CASSSQVYQETQYF. V gene TRBV7-9 combines with J gene TRBJ2-5; tentative D call: TRBD1 (5 bases). CDR1 is SEHNR and CDR2 is FQNEAQ in the germline V gene (reference sequence). This CDR3 spans 14 amino acids. The V and J ends lost 4 bases and 0 bases respectively, with 9 bases between them.

The rearrangement uses TRBV6-2 or TRBV6-3 and TRBJ2-1; 9 bases fit TRBD2. CDR1 is MNHEY and CDR2 is SVGEGT in the germline V gene. The CDR3 contains 14 residues. J lost 4 bases, V lost 4 bases, and 2 bases had no gene match. CDR3 in amino acids: CASSSLAGYNEQFF. CDR3 nucleotides: TGTGCCAGCAGTTCCCTAGCGGGATACAATGAGCAGTTCTTC.

This sequence joins TRBV6-1 and TRBJ2-7; D call uncertain. The germline CDR1 and CDR2 sequences are MNHNS and SASEGT. The length of the CDR3 is 16 residues. V lost 4 bases to trimming and J lost 3 bases, with 19 bases between them. The CDR3 DNA sequence: TGTGCCAGCAGTGTATTCAGTCCCAGCCCCAACTACGAGCAGTACTTC. Translating gives CASSVFSPSPNYEQYF.